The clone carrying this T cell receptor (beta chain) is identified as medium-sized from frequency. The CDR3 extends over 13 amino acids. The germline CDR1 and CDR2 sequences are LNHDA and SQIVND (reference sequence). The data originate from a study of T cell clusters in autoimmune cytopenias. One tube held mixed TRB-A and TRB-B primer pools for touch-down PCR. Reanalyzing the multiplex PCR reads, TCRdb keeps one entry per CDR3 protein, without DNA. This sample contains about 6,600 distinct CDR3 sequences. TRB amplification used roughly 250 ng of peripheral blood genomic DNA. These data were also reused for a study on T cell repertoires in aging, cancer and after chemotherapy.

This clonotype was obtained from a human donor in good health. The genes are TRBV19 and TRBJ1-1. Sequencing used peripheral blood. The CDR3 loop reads CASSDLGDTEAFF.